The 27 T cell receptor beta chains given below trace back to one sample, sequenced in a study of CD8+CD57+ T cells in acquired aplastic anemia. It was genomic DNA that served as the template for profiling TCR beta VDJ and CDR3. Each CDR3 protein gets one entry after TCRdb re-called the reads with MiXCR. The data show some 200,000 distinct CDR3 sequences, with 40% to 55% seen just once and about 8.8% held by the top ten. Flow cytometry had shown expanded CD8+CD57+ cells in the patients chosen for sequencing. The source material was sorted CD4+, CD8+, or CD8+CD57+ T cells (not recorded which) from PBMCs. Receptor source: a human donor with aplastic anemia.

This clonotype has a count of ten or more. The V and J genes are TRBV7-6 and TRBJ1-6; D unclear. The germline gives CDR1 SGHVS, CDR2 FNYEAQ. The V end was cut by 2 bases, the J end by 8 bases, with 10 bases between. The CDR3 totals 14 residues. The CDR3 region is CASSLRSIDSPLHF. CDR3 DNA sequence: TGTGCCAGCAGCTTAAGGAGCATAGATTCACCCCTCCACTTT.

Comment on this clonotype: A much bigger clone sits one base away, suggesting this may be a read error. The gene calls are TRBV5-6 and TRBJ2-1, with D tentatively TRBD2 (6 bases). With 2 bases removed from V and 15 bases from J, the gap between germline ends came to 15 bases. CDR3 length: 12 amino acids. In germline, CDR1 is SGHDT, CDR2 YYEEEE. The CDR3 region is CASSFSGSGSFF. The CDR3 bases are TGTGCCAGCAGCTTCTCCGGGAGCGGGTCGTTCTTC.

This rearrangement joins TRBV29-1 to TRBJ1-4, with a tentative D call TRBD1 (6 bases). The CDR3 is made up of 14 amino acids. V was trimmed by 6 bases and J by 8 bases, leaving 19 bases between them. The germline gives CDR1 SQVTM, CDR2 ANQGSEA. CDR3 sequence reads: CSVRDTSTEEKLFF. The DNA of the CDR3 is TGCAGCGTCAGGGACACTTCGACCGAGGAAAAACTGTTTTTT.

The chain is built from TRBV19 and TRBJ1-1, with TRBD1 as a possible D gene (6 bases). Germline CDR1 and CDR2: LNHDA and SQIVND (reference sequence). The CDR3 totals 15 residues. V lost 8 bases and J 5 bases, leaving 21 bases between the germline ends. The DNA for the CDR3 is TGTGCCAGTTTCGGGCGGGGGCAGGGAGAGACTGAAGCTTTCTTT. It codes for CASFGRGQGETEAFF.

The V call is TRBV27, the J call TRBJ1-1, with D unclear. Germline CDR1 and CDR2: MNHEY and SMNVEV (reference sequence). V lost 4 bases and J 1 base, leaving 13 bases between the germline ends. The CDR3 runs to 15 residues. CDR3 amino acids: CASSSSLGPNTEAFF. CDR3 DNA: TGTGCCAGCAGTTCCTCTTTAGGGCCGAACACTGAAGCTTTCTTT.

The rearrangement uses TRBV6-5 and TRBJ1-1; 7 positions agree with TRBD1. Germline CDR1 is MNHEY and CDR2 is SVGAGI. The CDR3 covers 15 residues. Trimming at V came to 2 bases and at J to 0 bases, leaving 3 bases not matched to a gene. The CDR3 bases are TGTGCCAGCAGTTACAGCACAGGGGTGAACACTGAAGCTTTCTTT. This codes for CASSYSTGVNTEAFF.

The chain employs TRBV15 and TRBJ2-1, with 14 bases aligning to TRBD2. Germline-derived CDR1 and CDR2 are LNHNV and YYDKDF (reference sequence). V shed 3 bases and J 9 bases; nucleotides not matched to a gene: 7. CDR3 length: 16 amino acids. The CDR3 protein is CATSSSPGLAGAEQFF. CDR3 DNA: TGTGCCACCAGCAGTTCCCCGGGACTAGCGGGAGCTGAGCAGTTCTTC.

This clonotype was counted ten times or more. One end of the junction is discordant with germline, which a read error may explain. The chain joins TRBV6-1 to TRBJ1-2; 7 bases agree with TRBD1. The length of the CDR3 is 15 residues. Per germline, CDR1 MNHNS and CDR2 SASEGT. The CDR3 sequence is CASGDRTGVNYGYTF. Here the CDR3 DNA reads TGTGCCAGCGGTGATCGGACAGGCGTTAACTATGGCTACACCTTC.

The sample holds many counts of this clonotype. In nucleotides, the CDR3 is TGTGCCAGTAGTAGGGCCCATACGGATGGCTACACCTTC. Translated: CASSRAHTDGYTF. This chain uses TRBV19 with TRBJ1-2; D unresolved. Per the germline V gene, CDR1 is LNHDA and CDR2 is SQIVND (reference sequence). The V end was cut by 4 bases, the J end by 6 bases, with 12 bases between. The CDR3 length is 13 residues.

With regard to this clonotype: A much larger clone differs from this one at a single base, so this may be a read error. The V call is TRBV6-1, the J call TRBJ1-1; 8 nucleotides agree with TRBD1. Germline lookup yields CDR1 MNHNS and CDR2 SASEGT. The CDR3 loop spans 15 amino acids. CDR3: CASSEWAGGYTEALF. The CDR3, as DNA: TGTGCCAGCAGTGAGTGGGCAGGGGGCTACACTGAAGCTCTCTTT.

This clonotype was counted at least ten times. The J gene is TRBJ2-1, the V gene TRBV9; 7 nucleotides align to TRBD2. The V segment lost 3 bases and the J segment 4 bases; nucleotides outside the gene matches: 7. In germline, CDR1 is SGDLS, CDR2 YYNGEE. CDR3 size: 15 residues. The CDR3 DNA reads TGTGCCAGCAGCGGCAGCGGGGTCGCTTACAATGAGCAGTTCTTC. It yields the protein CASSGSGVAYNEQFF. The variable domain in full, completed from reference TRBV9 and TRBJ2-1, reads DSGVTQTPKHLITATGQRVTLRCSPRSGDLSVYWYQQSLDQGLQFLIQYYNGEERAKGNILERFSAQQFPDLHSELNLSSLELGDSALYFCASSGSGVAYNEQFFGPGTRLTVL.

The gene calls are TRBV10-3 and TRBJ2-3; D is ambiguous. There are 16 residues in the CDR3. V lost 4 bases to trimming and J lost 6 bases, with 20 bases between them. Germline V gene lookup returns CDR1 ENHRY and CDR2 SYGVKD. The CDR3 nucleotides are TGTGCCATCAGTGCGGTGATCGGCGCTACGAGGGATACGCAGTATTTT. Translating it yields CAISAVIGATRDTQYF.

CDR3 amino acids: CASSLMGPGGGGGYTF. CDR3 nucleotide sequence: TGTGCCAGCAGCTTAATGGGACCTGGGGGAGGGGGCGGCTACACCTTC. The chain carries TRBV7-3 and TRBJ1-2, with 7 bases identical to TRBD1. With 1 base clipped from V and 8 bases from J, the junction kept 13 bases outside the gene matches. CDR1 and CDR2 from the germline V gene are SGHTA and FQGTGA. This CDR3 spans 16 amino acids.

V usage is TRBV10-3 and J usage is TRBJ2-6; unclear D gene. The CDR3 sequence is 12 residues long. Per germline, CDR1 ENHRY and CDR2 SYGVKD. Trimming removed 8 bases from V and 4 bases from J, with 6 bases in between. The CDR3 region is CAIDSGANVLTF. The CDR3 DNA follows: TGTGCCATCGATTCAGGGGCCAACGTCCTGACTTTC.

Concerning this clonotype: An end of the junction does not agree with germline; a read error may underlie this. The chain links TRBV10-3 to TRBJ2-2; the D is unclear. Germline loops: CDR1 ENHRY, CDR2 SYGVKD. The CDR3 has 15 amino acids. The CDR3 reads CATSESGKNAGELFF. Written as DNA, the CDR3 is TGTGCCACCAGTGAGTCGGGCAAGAACGCCGGGGAGCTGTTTTTT.

The gene calls are TRBV7-2 and TRBJ2-5, with 11 bases fitting TRBD1. The CDR3 is 16 residues long. The V and J ends lost 3 bases and 4 bases, in that order; junction bases with no gene match: 7. CDR1 is SGHTA, CDR2 FQGNSA, per germline. The CDR3 nucleotides read TGTGCCAGCAGCTTCACCGGGACAGGGGGTGGAGAGACCCAGTACTTC. Encoded protein: CASSFTGTGGGETQYF. Combining the CDR3 with reference TRBV7-2 and TRBJ2-5 gives the whole variable domain GAGVSQSPSNKVTEKGKDVELRCDPISGHTALYWYRQSLGQGLEFLIYFQGNSAPDKSGLPSDRFSAERTGGSVSTLTIQRTQQEDSAVYLCASSFTGTGGGETQYFGPGTRLLVL.

The V call is TRBV2, the J call TRBJ2-4, with D unresolved. In germline, CDR1 is SNHLY, CDR2 FYNNEI. This CDR3 is built from 14 residues. V lost 6 bases and J 3 bases, leaving 12 bases between the germline ends. CDR3 region: CASRVSTVKNIQYF. The CDR3 DNA reads TGTGCCAGCAGGGTCTCGACGGTCAAAAACATTCAGTACTTC.

This chain connects TRBV24-1 to TRBJ2-2, with TRBD1 matching over 7 bases. Germline assignment: CDR1 KGHDR and CDR2 SFDVKD. The CDR3 has 14 residues. Germline trimming cut 4 bases from V and 7 bases from J; bases unmatched to any gene: 5. CDR3 amino acids: CATSDGQDHGELFF. The CDR3 nucleotides read TGTGCCACCAGTGACGGACAGGATCACGGGGAGCTGTTTTTT.

This clonotype appeared many times. The rearrangement links TRBV6-1 to TRBJ1-5; the D is unclear. Per the germline V gene, CDR1 is MNHNS and CDR2 is SASEGT. The CDR3 covers 13 residues. V was cut by 7 bases and J by 4 bases, with 11 bases left in between. This CDR3 is CASMADLNQPQHF. CDR3 coding DNA: TGTGCCAGCATGGCCGACCTGAATCAGCCCCAGCATTTT.

In its sample, this clonotype was seen many times. The chain uses TRBV7-9 and TRBJ1-4; 7 positions match TRBD1. The germline V gene encodes CDR1 SEHNR and CDR2 FQNEAQ (reference sequence). This CDR3 has 15 amino acids. V lost 5 bases to trimming and J lost 2 bases; unmatched junction nucleotides: 5. The CDR3 DNA is TGTGCCAGCAGCCCACAGGGGTACACTAATGAAAAACTGTTTTTT. It yields the protein CASSPQGYTNEKLFF.

V and J are TRBV20-1 and TRBJ2-7, with a weak D call TRBD2 (5 bases). The CDR3 consists of 13 residues. The V and J ends lost 5 bases and 5 bases respectively, with 16 bases between them. Germline CDR1 reads DFQATT; CDR2 reads SNEGSKA (reference sequence). In DNA, the CDR3 is TGCAGTGCTCGCCGGCTCGGAGGAGACGAGCAGTACTTC. This codes for CSARRLGGDEQYF.

This clonotype occurred many times. The chain joins TRBV6-1 to TRBJ2-7, with TRBD2 matching 10 bases. The CDR3 runs 16 residues. Trimming took 6 bases from V and 2 from J; bases not matched to a gene: 10. Germline V gene lookup returns CDR1 MNHNS and CDR2 SASEGT. The CDR3 reads CASRDRGTSETYEQYF. CDR3 bases: TGTGCCAGCAGGGATCGAGGGACTAGCGAAACCTACGAGCAGTACTTC.

In the case of this clonotype: An end of the junction does not agree with germline; a read error may underlie this. The chain carries TRBV7-7 and TRBJ2-7; 9 bases fit TRBD2. This CDR3 has 15 amino acids. CDR1 is SSHAT, CDR2 FNYEAQ, per germline (reference sequence). CDR3 DNA sequence: TGTGCTAGCAGCTTATCCCCGGGACTAGCCGGCGAGCAGTGCTTC. It is translated as CASSLSPGLAGEQCF.

This clonotype was found many times. This rearrangement joins TRBV7-6 to TRBJ2-3, with D uncertain. The CDR3 covers 13 residues. V was pared by 4 bases and J by 5 bases, with 10 bases between. CDR1 SGHVS and CDR2 FNYEAQ come from the germline V gene. The CDR3 DNA follows: TGTGCCAGCAGCTCCCCGTCGGTAGATACGCAGTATTTT. This encodes CASSSPSVDTQYF.

This clonotype has more than one count but fewer than ten. One base away lies a much larger clone, so this may be a sequencing read error. The chain carries TRBV9 and TRBJ2-3; TRBD2 matches at 11 bases. The germline V gene encodes CDR1 SGDLS and CDR2 YYNGEE. The CDR3 extends over 13 amino acids. Trimming removed 3 bases from V and 6 bases from J; junction bases left unmatched: 0. CDR3 loop: CASSGTSGDTQYF. The DNA for the CDR3 is TGTGCCAGCAGCGGGACTAGCGGGGATACGCAGTATTTT.

This clonotype has more than one count but fewer than ten. The J gene is TRBJ1-3, the V gene TRBV12-3 or TRBV12-4; D is uncertain. There are 13 residues in the CDR3. Trimming took 3 bases from V and 4 from J, leaving 7 bases between them. CDR3: CASSLAAGNTIYF. The CDR3 region has the DNA TGTGCCAGCAGTTTGGCGGCAGGAAACACCATATATTTT.

This clonotype was observed a few times. The V call is TRBV18, the J call TRBJ2-5, with D perhaps matching TRBD2 (6 bases). Per germline, CDR1 KGHSH and CDR2 LQKENI. This CDR3 is built from 13 residues. V was shortened by 6 bases and J by 0 bases, with 8 bases between the two germline ends. The CDR3 region has the DNA TGTGCCAGCTCTCAGCGGGACCAAGAGACCCAGTACTTC. It yields the protein CASSQRDQETQYF.